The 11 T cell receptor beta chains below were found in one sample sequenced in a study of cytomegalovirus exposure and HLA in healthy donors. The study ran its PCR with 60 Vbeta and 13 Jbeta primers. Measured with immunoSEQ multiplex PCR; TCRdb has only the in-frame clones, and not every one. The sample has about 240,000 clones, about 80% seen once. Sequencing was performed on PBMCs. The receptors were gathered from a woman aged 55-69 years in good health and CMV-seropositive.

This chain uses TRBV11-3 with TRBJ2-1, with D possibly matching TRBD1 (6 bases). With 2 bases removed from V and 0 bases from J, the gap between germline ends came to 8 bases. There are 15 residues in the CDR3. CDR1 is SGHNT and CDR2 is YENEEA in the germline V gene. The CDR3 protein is CASSLQGSSYNEQFF. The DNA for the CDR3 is TGTGCCAGCAGCTTACAGGGGAGCTCCTACAATGAGCAGTTCTTC.

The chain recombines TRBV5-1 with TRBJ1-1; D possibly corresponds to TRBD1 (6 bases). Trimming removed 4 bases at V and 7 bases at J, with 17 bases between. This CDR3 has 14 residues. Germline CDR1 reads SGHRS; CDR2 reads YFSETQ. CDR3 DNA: TGCGCCAGCAGCCTACAGTCAGGGGATGATGAAGCTTTCTTT. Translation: CASSLQSGDDEAFF.

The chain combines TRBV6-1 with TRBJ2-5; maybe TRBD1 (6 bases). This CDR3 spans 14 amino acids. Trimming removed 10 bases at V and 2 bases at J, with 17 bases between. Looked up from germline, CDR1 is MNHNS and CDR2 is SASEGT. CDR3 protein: CATPGQGRQETQYF. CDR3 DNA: TGTGCCACCCCGGGACAAGGTCGACAAGAGACCCAGTACTTC.

The CDR3, as DNA: TGTGCCAGTAGTATTCAGCCGGCAGGGAATTCAGGCGAGCAGTACTTC. Its translation is CASSIQPAGNSGEQYF. V gene TRBV19 combines with J gene TRBJ2-7; D perhaps matches TRBD1 (5 bases). CDR1 is LNHDA and CDR2 is SQIVND in the germline V gene (reference sequence). The CDR3 length is 16 residues. The germline V and J ends were trimmed by 3 bases and 6 bases, with 21 bases remaining between them.

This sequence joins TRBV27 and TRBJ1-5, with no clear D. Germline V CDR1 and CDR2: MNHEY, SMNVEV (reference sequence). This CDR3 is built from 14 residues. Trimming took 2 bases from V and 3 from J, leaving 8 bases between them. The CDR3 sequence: CASSLSGDNQPQHF. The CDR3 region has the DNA TGTGCCAGCAGTTTAAGCGGAGACAATCAGCCCCAGCATTTT.

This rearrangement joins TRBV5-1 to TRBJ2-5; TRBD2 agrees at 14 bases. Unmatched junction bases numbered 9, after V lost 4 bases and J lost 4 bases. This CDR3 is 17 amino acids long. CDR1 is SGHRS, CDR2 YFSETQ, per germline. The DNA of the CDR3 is TGCGCCAGCAGCCACTCCGGACTAGCGGGAGGAACAGAGACCCAGTACTTC. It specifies CASSHSGLAGGTETQYF.

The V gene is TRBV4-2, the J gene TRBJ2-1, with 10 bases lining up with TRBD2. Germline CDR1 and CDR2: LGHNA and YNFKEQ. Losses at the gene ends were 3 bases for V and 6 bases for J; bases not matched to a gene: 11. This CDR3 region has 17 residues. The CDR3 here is CASSQTLGSGRGNEQFF. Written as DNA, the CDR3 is TGTGCCAGCAGCCAGACCCTGGGCAGCGGGAGGGGCAATGAGCAGTTCTTC.

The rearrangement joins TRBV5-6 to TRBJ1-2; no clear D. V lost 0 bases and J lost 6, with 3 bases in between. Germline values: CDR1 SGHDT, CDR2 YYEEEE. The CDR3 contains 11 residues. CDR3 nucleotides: TGTGCCAGCAGCTTGGCAAATGGCTACACCTTC. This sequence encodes CASSLANGYTF.

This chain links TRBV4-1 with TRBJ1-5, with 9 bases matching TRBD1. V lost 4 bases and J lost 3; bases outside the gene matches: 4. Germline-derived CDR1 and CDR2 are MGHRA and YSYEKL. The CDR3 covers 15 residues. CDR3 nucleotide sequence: TGCGCCAGCAGCCCGGACAGGGGACACAATCAGCCCCAGCATTTT. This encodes CASSPDRGHNQPQHF.

In nucleotides, the CDR3 is TGTGCCAGTAGTATCCGGGACTTCTCTGGAAACACCATATATTTT. As protein: CASSIRDFSGNTIYF. The chain has TRBV19 and TRBJ1-3; a possible D gene is TRBD1 (5 bases). The CDR3 extends over 15 amino acids. V lost 3 bases, J lost 0 bases, and 9 bases lay in between. Germline V gives CDR1 LNHDA, CDR2 SQIVND (reference sequence).

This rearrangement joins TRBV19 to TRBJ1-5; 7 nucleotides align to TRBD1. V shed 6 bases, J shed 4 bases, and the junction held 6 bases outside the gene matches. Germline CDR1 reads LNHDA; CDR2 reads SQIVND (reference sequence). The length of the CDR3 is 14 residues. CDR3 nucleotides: TGTGCCAGTAGAACCACAGGGGTTAATCAGCCCCAGCATTTT. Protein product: CASRTTGVNQPQHF. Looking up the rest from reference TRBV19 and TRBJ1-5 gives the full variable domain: DGGITQSPKYLFRKEGQNVTLSCEQNLNHDAMYWYRQDPGQGLRLIYYSQIVNDFQKGDIAEGYSVSREKKESFPLTVTSAQKNPTAFYLCASRTTGVNQPQHFGDGTRLSIL.